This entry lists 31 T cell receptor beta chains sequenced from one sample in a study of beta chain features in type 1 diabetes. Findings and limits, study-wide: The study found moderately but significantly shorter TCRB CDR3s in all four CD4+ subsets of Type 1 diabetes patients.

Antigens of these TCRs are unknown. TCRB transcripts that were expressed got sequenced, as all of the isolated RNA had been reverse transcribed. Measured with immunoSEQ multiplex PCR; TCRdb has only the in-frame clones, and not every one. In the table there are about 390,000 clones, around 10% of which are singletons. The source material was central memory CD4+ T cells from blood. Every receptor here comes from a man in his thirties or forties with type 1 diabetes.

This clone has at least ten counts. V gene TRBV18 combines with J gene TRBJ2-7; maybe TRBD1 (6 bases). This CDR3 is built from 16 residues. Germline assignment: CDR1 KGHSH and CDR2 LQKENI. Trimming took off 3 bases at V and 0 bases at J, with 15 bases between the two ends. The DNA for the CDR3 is TGTGCCAGCTCACCCACTCAGGGGCCCTACTCCTACGAGCAGTACTTC. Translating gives CASSPTQGPYSYEQYF.

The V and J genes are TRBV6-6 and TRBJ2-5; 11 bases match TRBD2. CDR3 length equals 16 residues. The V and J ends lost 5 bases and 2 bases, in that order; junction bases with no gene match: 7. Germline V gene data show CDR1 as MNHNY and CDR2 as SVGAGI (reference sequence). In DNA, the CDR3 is TGTGCCAGCAGTCTGGCGGGGACTAGCGGTCAAGAGACCCAGTACTTC. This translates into CASSLAGTSGQETQYF.

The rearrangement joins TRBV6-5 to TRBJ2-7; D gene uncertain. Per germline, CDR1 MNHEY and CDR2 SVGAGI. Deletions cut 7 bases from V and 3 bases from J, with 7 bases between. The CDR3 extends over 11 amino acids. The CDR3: CASTWNYEQYF. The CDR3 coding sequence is TGTGCCAGCACCTGGAACTACGAGCAGTACTTC.

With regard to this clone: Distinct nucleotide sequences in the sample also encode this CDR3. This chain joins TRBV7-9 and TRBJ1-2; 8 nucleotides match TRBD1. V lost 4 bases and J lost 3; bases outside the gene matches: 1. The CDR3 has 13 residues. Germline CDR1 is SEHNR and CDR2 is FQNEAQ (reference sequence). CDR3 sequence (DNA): TGTGCCAGCAGCTCGGGACAGGACTATGGCTACACCTTC. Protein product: CASSSGQDYGYTF.

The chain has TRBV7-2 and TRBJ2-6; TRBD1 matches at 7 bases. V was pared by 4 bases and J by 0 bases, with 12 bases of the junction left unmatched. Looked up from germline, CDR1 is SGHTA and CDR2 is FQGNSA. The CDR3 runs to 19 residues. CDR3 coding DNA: TGTGCCAGCAGCTCATCTATCGGGACAGCGAACTCTGGGGCCAACGTCCTGACTTTC. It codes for CASSSSIGTANSGANVLTF.

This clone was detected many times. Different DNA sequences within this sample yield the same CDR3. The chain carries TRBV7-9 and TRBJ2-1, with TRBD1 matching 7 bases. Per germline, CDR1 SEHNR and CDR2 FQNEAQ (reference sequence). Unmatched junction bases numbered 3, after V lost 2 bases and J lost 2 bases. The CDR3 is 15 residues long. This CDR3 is CASSLTGQAYNEQFF. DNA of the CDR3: TGTGCCAGCAGCTTAACAGGACAGGCCTACAATGAGCAGTTCTTC.

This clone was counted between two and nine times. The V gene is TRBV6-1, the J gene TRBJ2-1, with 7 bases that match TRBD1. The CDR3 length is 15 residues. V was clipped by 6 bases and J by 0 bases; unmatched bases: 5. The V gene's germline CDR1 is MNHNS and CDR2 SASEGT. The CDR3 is CASRGTDYSYNEQFF. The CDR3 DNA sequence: TGTGCCAGCAGGGGGACAGACTACTCCTACAATGAGCAGTTCTTC.

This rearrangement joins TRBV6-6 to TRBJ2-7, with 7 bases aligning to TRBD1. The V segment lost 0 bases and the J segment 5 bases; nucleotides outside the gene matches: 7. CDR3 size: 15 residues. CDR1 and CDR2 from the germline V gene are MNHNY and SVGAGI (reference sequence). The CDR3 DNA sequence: TGTGCCAGCAGTTACTCGAACAACAGGGGCGACGAGCAGTACTTC. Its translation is CASSYSNNRGDEQYF.

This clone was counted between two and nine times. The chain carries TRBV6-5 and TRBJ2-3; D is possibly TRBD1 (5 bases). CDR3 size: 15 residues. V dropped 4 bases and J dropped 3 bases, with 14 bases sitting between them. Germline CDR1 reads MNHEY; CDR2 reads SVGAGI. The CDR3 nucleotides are TGTGCCAGCAGTTCGTCACACAGACAGACAGATACGCAGTATTTT. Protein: CASSSSHRQTDTQYF.

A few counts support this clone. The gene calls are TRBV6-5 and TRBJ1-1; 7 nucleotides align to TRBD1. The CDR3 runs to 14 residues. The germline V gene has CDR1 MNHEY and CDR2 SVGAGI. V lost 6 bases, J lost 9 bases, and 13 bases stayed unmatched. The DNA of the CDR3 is TGTGCCAGCAGGGTGACAGGGTTAGGGGCTAAAGCTTTCTTT. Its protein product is CASRVTGLGAKAFF.

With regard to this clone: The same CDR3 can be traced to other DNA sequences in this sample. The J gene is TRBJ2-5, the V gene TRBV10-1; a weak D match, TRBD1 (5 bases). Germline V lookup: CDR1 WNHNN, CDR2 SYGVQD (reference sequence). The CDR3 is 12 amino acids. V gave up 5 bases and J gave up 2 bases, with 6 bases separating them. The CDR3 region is CASSPGQETQYF. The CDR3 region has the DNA TGCGCCAGCAGTCCAGGGCAAGAGACCCAGTACTTC.

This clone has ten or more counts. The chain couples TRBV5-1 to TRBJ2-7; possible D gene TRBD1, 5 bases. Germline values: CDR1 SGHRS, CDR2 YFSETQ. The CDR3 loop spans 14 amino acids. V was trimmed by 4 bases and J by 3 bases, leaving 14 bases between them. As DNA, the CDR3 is TGCGCCAGCAGCATAGGGGTTTCAGGCTACGAGCAGTACTTC. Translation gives CASSIGVSGYEQYF.

CDR3 residues: CAWIAPGQLNTEAFF. As DNA, the CDR3 is TGTGCCTGGATCGCTCCGGGACAGCTAAACACTGAAGCTTTCTTT. The chain has TRBV30 and TRBJ1-1, with 7 positions matching TRBD1. Germline-derived CDR1 and CDR2 are GTSNPN and SVGIG (reference sequence). This CDR3 comprises 15 residues. V dropped 4 bases and J dropped 2; count of bases not matched to a gene: 10.

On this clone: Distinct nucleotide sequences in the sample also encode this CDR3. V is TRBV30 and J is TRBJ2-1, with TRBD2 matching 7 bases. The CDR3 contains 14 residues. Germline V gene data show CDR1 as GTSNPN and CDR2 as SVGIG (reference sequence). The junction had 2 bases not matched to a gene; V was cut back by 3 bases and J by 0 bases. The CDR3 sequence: CAWRGGGSYNEQFF. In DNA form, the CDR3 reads TGTGCCTGGAGAGGCGGGGGCTCCTACAATGAGCAGTTCTTC.

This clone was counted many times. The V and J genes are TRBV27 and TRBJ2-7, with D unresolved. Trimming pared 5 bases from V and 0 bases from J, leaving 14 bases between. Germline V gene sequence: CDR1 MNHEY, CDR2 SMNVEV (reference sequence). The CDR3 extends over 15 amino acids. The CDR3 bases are TGTGCCAGCAGTGCAAATGGGATAAGCTCCTACGAGCAGTACTTC. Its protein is CASSANGISSYEQYF.

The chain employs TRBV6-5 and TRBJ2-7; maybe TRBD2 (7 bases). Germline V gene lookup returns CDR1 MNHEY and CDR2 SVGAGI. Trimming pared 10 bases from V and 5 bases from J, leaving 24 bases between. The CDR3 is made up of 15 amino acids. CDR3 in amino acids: CATNRGGGGKNEQYF. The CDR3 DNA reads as TGTGCCACCAATCGAGGGGGGGGCGGAAAAAACGAGCAGTACTTC.

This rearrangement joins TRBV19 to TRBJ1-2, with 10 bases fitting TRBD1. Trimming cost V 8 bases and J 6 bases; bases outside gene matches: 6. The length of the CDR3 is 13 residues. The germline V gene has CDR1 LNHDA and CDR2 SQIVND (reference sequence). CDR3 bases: TGTGCCAGTCTTGACAGGGGGCTTGATGGCTACACCTTC. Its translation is CASLDRGLDGYTF.

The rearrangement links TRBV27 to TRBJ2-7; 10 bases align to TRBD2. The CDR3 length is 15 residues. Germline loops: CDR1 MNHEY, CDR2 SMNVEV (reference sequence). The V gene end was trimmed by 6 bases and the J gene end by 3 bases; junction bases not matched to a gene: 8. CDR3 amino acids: CASSPTSGNDYEQYF. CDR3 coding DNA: TGTGCCAGCAGCCCAACTAGCGGGAACGACTACGAGCAGTACTTC.

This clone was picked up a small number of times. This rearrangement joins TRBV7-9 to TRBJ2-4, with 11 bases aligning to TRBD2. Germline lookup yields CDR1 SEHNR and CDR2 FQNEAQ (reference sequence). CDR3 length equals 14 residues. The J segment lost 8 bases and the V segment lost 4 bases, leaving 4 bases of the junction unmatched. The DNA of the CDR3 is TGTGCCAGCAGCTCGGGACTAGCGGTCGACATTCAGTACTTC. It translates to CASSSGLAVDIQYF.

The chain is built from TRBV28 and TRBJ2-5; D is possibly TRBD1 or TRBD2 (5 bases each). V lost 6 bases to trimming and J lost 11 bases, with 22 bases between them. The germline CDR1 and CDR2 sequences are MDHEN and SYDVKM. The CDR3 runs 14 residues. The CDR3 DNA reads TGTGCCAGCAGCCCCCCGGTTGAATGGGGGAAGCAGTACTTC. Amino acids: CASSPPVEWGKQYF. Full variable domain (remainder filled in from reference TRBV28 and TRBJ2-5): DVKVTQSSRYLVKRTGEKVFLECVQDMDHENMFWYRQDPGLGLRLIYFSYDVKMKEKGDIPEGYSVSREKKERFSLILESASTNQTSMYLCASSPPVEWGKQYFGPGTRLLVL.

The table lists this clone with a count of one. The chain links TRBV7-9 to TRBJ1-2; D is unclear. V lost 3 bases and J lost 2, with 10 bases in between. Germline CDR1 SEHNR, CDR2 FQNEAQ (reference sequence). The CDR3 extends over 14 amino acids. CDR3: CASSFVQGNYGYTF. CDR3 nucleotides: TGTGCCAGCAGCTTCGTACAAGGGAACTATGGCTACACCTTC.

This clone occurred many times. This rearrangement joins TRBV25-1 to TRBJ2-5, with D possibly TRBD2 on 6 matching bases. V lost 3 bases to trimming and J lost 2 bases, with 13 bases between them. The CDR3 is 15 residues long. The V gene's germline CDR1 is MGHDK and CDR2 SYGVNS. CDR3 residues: CASSDLLAPQETQYF. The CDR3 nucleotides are TGTGCCAGCAGTGATCTTCTAGCGCCTCAAGAGACCCAGTACTTC.

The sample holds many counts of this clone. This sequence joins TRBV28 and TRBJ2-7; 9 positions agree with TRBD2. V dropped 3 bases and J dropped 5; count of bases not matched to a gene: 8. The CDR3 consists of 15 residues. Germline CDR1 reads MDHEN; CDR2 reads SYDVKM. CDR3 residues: CASSLTASGTHEQYF. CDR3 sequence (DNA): TGTGCCAGCAGTTTGACGGCTAGCGGGACACACGAGCAGTACTTC.

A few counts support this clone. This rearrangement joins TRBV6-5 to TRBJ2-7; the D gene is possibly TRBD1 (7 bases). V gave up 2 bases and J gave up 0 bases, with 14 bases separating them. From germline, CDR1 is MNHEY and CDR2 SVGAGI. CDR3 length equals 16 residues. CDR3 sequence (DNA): TGTGCCAGCAGTTACCCGCGCGGGACAGCCTCCTACGAGCAGTACTTC. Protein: CASSYPRGTASYEQYF.

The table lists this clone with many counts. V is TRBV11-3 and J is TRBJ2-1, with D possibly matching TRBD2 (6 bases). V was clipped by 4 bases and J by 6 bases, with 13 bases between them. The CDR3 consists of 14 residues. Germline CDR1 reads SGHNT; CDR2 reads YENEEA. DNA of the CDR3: TGTGCCAGCAGCTCCGGGGGTCTAGGCAATGAGCAGTTCTTC. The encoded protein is CASSSGGLGNEQFF.

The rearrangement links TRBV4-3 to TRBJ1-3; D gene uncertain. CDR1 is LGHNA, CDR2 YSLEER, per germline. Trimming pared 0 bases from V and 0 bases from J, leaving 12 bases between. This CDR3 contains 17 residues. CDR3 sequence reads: CASSQERAGSSGNTIYF. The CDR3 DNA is TGCGCCAGCAGCCAAGAAAGGGCCGGGAGCTCTGGAAACACCATATATTTT.

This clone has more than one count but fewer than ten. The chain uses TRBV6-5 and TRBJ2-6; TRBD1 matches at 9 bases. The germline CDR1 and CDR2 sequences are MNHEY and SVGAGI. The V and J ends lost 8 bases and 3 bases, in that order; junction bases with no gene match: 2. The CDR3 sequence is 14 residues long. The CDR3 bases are TGTGCCAGCGGACAGGGGTATGGGGCCAACGTCCTGACTTTC. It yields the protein CASGQGYGANVLTF.

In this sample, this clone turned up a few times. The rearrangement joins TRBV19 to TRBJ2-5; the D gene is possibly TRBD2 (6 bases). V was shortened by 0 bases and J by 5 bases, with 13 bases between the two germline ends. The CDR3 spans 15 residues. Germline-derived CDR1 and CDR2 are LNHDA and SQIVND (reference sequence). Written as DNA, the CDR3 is TGTGCCAGTAGTATAGAGGGGGGAGCAACGGAGACCCAGTACTTC. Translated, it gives CASSIEGGATETQYF.

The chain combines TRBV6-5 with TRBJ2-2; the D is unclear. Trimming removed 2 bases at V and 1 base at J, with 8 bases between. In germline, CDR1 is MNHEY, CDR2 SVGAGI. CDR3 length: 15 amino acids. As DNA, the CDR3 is TGTGCCAGCAGTTACAACGCTCTGAACACCGGGGAGCTGTTTTTT. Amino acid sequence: CASSYNALNTGELFF.

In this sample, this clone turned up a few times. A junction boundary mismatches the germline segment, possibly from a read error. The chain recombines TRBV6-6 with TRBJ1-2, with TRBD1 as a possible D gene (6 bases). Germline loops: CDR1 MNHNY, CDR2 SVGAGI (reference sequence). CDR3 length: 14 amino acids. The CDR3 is CAISDRQDSYGYTF. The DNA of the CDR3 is TGTGCCATCAGTGATAGACAGGACTCCTATGGCTACACCTTC.

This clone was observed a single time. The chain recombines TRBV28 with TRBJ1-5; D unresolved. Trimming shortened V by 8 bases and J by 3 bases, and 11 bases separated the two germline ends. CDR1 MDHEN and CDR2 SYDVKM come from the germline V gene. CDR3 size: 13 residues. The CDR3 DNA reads TGTGCCAGCGGAGTCGGAGTCAATCAGCCCCAGCATTTT. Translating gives CASGVGVNQPQHF.